These 10 T cell receptor beta chains share one sample of origin, sequenced in a study of post-analysis software for immune sequencing data. The TCR beta cDNA libraries contained unique molecular identifiers. TCRdb re-called the PCR reads through MiXCR, storing one row per CDR3 protein. This sample has 750,000 to 950,000 distinct CDR3 sequences, with around 50% found just once. Study-wide results and limits: TRBV5-6, TRBV5-1 and TRBV20-1 belonged to a set of about 5 TRBV segments that were more frequent in patients than controls.

For these receptors, no antigen is known. The sequenced sample was blood. The receptors were sampled from a girl between 5 and 17 years old with multiple sclerosis.

This clonotype was counted between two and nine times. The chain uses TRBV12-3 or TRBV12-4 and TRBJ2-5, with D hard to call. The CDR3 spans 14 residues. Trimming cost V 6 bases and J 3 bases, with 14 bases left between them. In DNA, the CDR3 is TGTGCCAGCAGACCCCGGAACAGCGAAGAGACCCAGTACTTC. Protein product: CASRPRNSEETQYF.

This sequence joins TRBV20-1 and TRBJ1-5; maybe TRBD1 (5 bases). Trimming left V 3 bases short and J 3 bases short, with 12 bases between. This CDR3 is 14 amino acids long. From germline, CDR1 is DFQATT and CDR2 SNEGSKA (reference sequence). CDR3 residues: CSASEDSPNQPQHF. As DNA, the CDR3 is TGCAGTGCTAGCGAAGACAGTCCCAATCAGCCCCAGCATTTT.

This chain uses TRBV7-3 with TRBJ2-5, with D uncertain. The end of the DNA is better explained by TRBJ2-7, so the J call may be wrong. Germline values: CDR1 SGHTA, CDR2 FQGTGA. The CDR3 covers 14 residues. This CDR3 reads CASSPGDSSSEQYF. In DNA form, the CDR3 reads TGTGCCAGCAGCCCCGGCGATTCTTCAAGCGAGCAGTACTTC.

The DNA for the CDR3 is TGCAGCGTTGAAGATCCGGGGTCTGAAACCTACGAGCAGTACTTC. This encodes CSVEDPGSETYEQYF. The rearrangement joins TRBV29-1 to TRBJ2-5, with D perhaps matching TRBD2 (5 bases). The J call is uncertain, as TRBJ2-7 better fits the DNA end. There are 15 residues in the CDR3. Germline loops: CDR1 SQVTM, CDR2 ANQGSEA.

The table lists this clonotype with a few counts. The chain has TRBV29-1 and TRBJ1-1; D is possibly TRBD1 (5 bases). The germline CDR1 and CDR2 sequences are SQVTM and ANQGSEA. V was clipped by 7 bases and J by 7 bases, with 16 bases between them. CDR3 length: 12 residues. The chain's CDR3 is CSAQGQVDEAFF. The CDR3 DNA reads as TGCAGCGCCCAGGGCCAGGTTGATGAAGCTTTCTTT.

V gene TRBV7-8 combines with J gene TRBJ2-1, with 12 bases fitting TRBD2. Germline-derived CDR1 and CDR2 are SGHVS and FQNEAQ. This CDR3 spans 17 amino acids. The V segment lost 5 bases and the J segment 1 base; nucleotides outside the gene matches: 6. Here the CDR3 DNA reads TGTGCCAGCAGCCGCGGACTAGCGGGGAATTCCTACAATGAGCAGTTCTTC. It translates to CASSRGLAGNSYNEQFF.

There are a few counts of this clonotype. The rearrangement uses TRBV6-5 and TRBJ1-3; D is possibly TRBD1 (6 bases). CDR1 and CDR2 (germline): MNHEY, SVGAGI. The V and J ends lost 6 bases and 3 bases respectively, with 9 bases between them. This CDR3 has 13 amino acids. CDR3 amino acids: CASRGGVGNTIYF. DNA for the CDR3: TGTGCCAGCAGAGGGGGGGTTGGAAACACCATATATTTT.

V and J are TRBV5-6 and TRBJ2-3, with TRBD2 identical over 10 bases. Per germline, CDR1 SGHDT and CDR2 YYEEEE. The junction had 4 bases not matched to a gene; V was cut back by 0 bases and J by 0 bases. There are 17 residues in the CDR3. The CDR3: CASSLGMGLASTDTQYF. CDR3 coding DNA: TGTGCCAGCAGCTTGGGTATGGGACTAGCGAGCACAGATACGCAGTATTTT.

The chain combines TRBV3-1 with TRBJ2-5; a possible D gene is TRBD1 (5 bases). The V gene lost 1 base and the J gene lost 4 bases, with 16 bases spanning the gap. CDR1 and CDR2 from the germline V gene are LGHDT and YNNKEL (reference sequence). The CDR3 is 16 amino acids. CDR3 sequence reads: CASSQAPQVTPETQYF. The DNA for the CDR3 is TGTGCCAGCAGCCAAGCACCACAGGTGACCCCAGAGACCCAGTACTTC.

This clonotype has a handful of counts. V and J are TRBV5-1 and TRBJ2-5; 7 nucleotides align to TRBD1. The CDR3 totals 14 residues. Germline V gene sequence: CDR1 SGHRS, CDR2 YFSETQ. With V trimmed by 0 bases and J by 1 base, 0 bases remained unmatched. The CDR3 DNA reads TGCGCCAGCAGCTTGGGGGACAGCCAAGAGACCCAGTACTTC. It codes for CASSLGDSQETQYF.